This paragraph reports one T cell receptor (beta chain). The method was immunoSEQ multiplex PCR; TCRdb's version includes in-frame clones alone and lacks a portion of them. The repertoire holds some 49,000 clones, with roughly 88% as singletons. The time point here: newly diagnosed, previously untreated cHL patient sample. This sample is drawn from a study of PD-1 blockade in classical Hodgkin lymphoma. This clonotype was sampled from a human donor with classical Hodgkin lymphoma. The specimen sequenced was peripheral blood mononuclear cells (PBMCs).

The CDR3 reads CASSPGDRSYEQYF. DNA for the CDR3: TGTGCCAGCAGTCCCGGGGACAGATCCTACGAGCAGTACTTC. This chain links TRBV28 with TRBJ2-7, with 7 bases fitting TRBD1. J lost 1 base, V lost 5 bases, and 5 bases had no gene match. Germline-derived CDR1 and CDR2 are MDHEN and SYDVKM. This CDR3 comprises 14 residues.